The 4 T cell receptor beta chains below all came from one sample that was sequenced in a study of cytomegalovirus exposure and HLA in healthy donors. The PCR ran on 60 Vbeta and 13 Jbeta primers. Sequencing used immunoSEQ multiplex PCR; TCRdb keeps in-frame clones, though not all of them. The sample consists of tens of thousands of clones, roughly 80% of them appearing once. Material for sequencing was PBMCs. These receptors were obtained from a woman aged 30 to 39 in good health and CMV-seronegative.

V gene TRBV7-3 combines with J gene TRBJ2-3; D perhaps matches TRBD2 (6 bases). V was clipped by 4 bases and J by 4 bases, with 15 bases between them. The germline V gene has CDR1 SGHTA and CDR2 FQGTGA. The CDR3 has 15 residues. CDR3 sequence: CASSSGGASSDTQYF. The CDR3 DNA sequence: TGTGCCAGCAGCTCAGGCGGGGCGTCATCAGATACGCAGTATTTT.

The chain is built from TRBV7-2 and TRBJ1-3, with D hard to call. V was pared by 5 bases and J by 4 bases, with 9 bases between. The CDR3 contains 13 residues. Germline CDR1 is SGHTA and CDR2 is FQGNSA. The CDR3 DNA is TGTGCCAGCAGCCTCAGCGGGGGAAACACCATATATTTT. Protein: CASSLSGGNTIYF.

V gene TRBV5-5 combines with J gene TRBJ1-1; 8 nucleotides line up with TRBD1. Germline V gene lookup returns CDR1 SGHKS and CDR2 YYEKEE (reference sequence). J gave up 0 bases and V 5 bases, and 9 bases lay outside the gene matches. This CDR3 is built from 16 residues. The CDR3 sequence: CASRAGTGALNTEAFF. For the CDR3, the DNA is TGTGCCAGCAGGGCCGGGACAGGAGCCCTGAACACTGAAGCTTTCTTT.

The DNA for the CDR3 is TGTGCCAGCTCATCAACAAGTATACAGGGCACGAACACCGGGGAGCTGTTTTTT. It is translated as CASSSTSIQGTNTGELFF. The chain uses TRBV18 and TRBJ2-2, with TRBD1 as a possible D gene (6 bases). V lost 5 bases and J 0 bases, leaving 19 bases between the germline ends. In germline, CDR1 is KGHSH, CDR2 LQKENI. The CDR3 has 18 amino acids.